Each of the 27 T cell receptor beta chains below was sequenced from the same sample in a study of blood T cell repertoires in COVID-19. Data came from immunoSEQ multiplex PCR; TCRdb stores just in-frame clones and leaves some out. The sample includes 300,000 to 400,000 clones, approximately 87% of them seen just once. What was sequenced was peripheral blood. These receptors were obtained from a woman aged 50 to 60 with COVID-19, enrolled during active disease.

The chain combines TRBV7-3 with TRBJ1-2; D possibly corresponds to TRBD1 (6 bases). This CDR3 contains 18 residues. V was cut by 1 base and J by 4 bases, with 22 bases left in between. Germline CDR1 and CDR2: SGHTA and FQGTGA. CDR3 residues: CASSLIAGHKQGGYGYTF. The DNA for the CDR3 is TGTGCCAGCAGCTTAATAGCGGGACACAAGCAGGGAGGCTATGGCTACACCTTC.

This clone was found a few times. The chain carries TRBV24-1 and TRBJ1-5; the match to TRBD1 covers 11 bases. Germline assignment: CDR1 KGHDR and CDR2 SFDVKD. J gave up 5 bases and V 3 bases, and 5 bases lay outside the gene matches. CDR3 length: 16 amino acids. This CDR3 reads CATSDPRDRGYQPQHF. The CDR3 DNA reads TGTGCCACCAGTGATCCGAGGGACAGGGGGTATCAGCCCCAGCATTTT.

This sequence joins TRBV3-1 (or the pseudogene TRBV3-2) and TRBJ2-1; 13 bases align to TRBD2. Trimming cost V 4 bases and J 7 bases; bases outside gene matches: 4. The CDR3 runs to 15 residues. Per germline, CDR1 LGHDT and CDR2 YNNKEL (reference sequence). As DNA, the CDR3 is TGTGCCAGCAGCCTGGGACTAGCGGGGAGAAATGAGCAGTTCTTC. Protein product: CASSLGLAGRNEQFF.

CDR3 region: CASSLGQGNSNQPQHF. The CDR3 DNA is TGCGCCAGCAGCTTGGGACAGGGAAATAGCAATCAGCCCCAGCATTTT. The V and J genes are TRBV5-1 and TRBJ1-5; 7 nucleotides match TRBD1. J lost 0 bases, V lost 0 bases, and 3 bases had no gene match. Looked up from germline, CDR1 is SGHRS and CDR2 is YFSETQ. The CDR3 runs to 16 residues.

The chain uses TRBV29-1 and TRBJ1-1, with D possibly matching TRBD1 (5 bases). This CDR3 is built from 14 residues. Deletions cut 0 bases from V and 5 bases from J, with 13 bases between. Per germline, CDR1 SQVTM and CDR2 ANQGSEA. The CDR3 here is CSVEDPGGRTEAFF. In DNA form, the CDR3 reads TGCAGCGTTGAAGACCCCGGGGGGAGAACTGAAGCTTTCTTT.

Only one count was recorded for this clone. This chain uses TRBV20-1 with TRBJ2-5; 13 bases map to TRBD2. Germline values: CDR1 DFQATT, CDR2 SNEGSKA (reference sequence). The CDR3 is 20 amino acids. The V segment lost 3 bases and the J segment 5 bases; nucleotides outside the gene matches: 21. This CDR3 is CSASPPGTSGNWVVRETQYF. CDR3 DNA sequence: TGCAGTGCTAGTCCTCCCGGGACTAGCGGGAATTGGGTGGTCCGGGAGACCCAGTACTTC.

The chain carries TRBV2 and TRBJ1-5; D is ambiguous. Trimming stripped 7 bases from V and 0 bases from J, with 13 bases between. Per germline, CDR1 SNHLY and CDR2 FYNNEI. The CDR3 loop spans 15 amino acids. The CDR3: CASTLATYSNQPQHF. CDR3 bases: TGTGCCAGCACCTTAGCAACGTATAGCAATCAGCCCCAGCATTTT.

The gene calls are TRBV7-2 and TRBJ2-1; D gene ambiguous. The CDR3 runs 15 residues. Germline-derived CDR1 and CDR2 are SGHTA and FQGNSA. The V end was cut by 3 bases, the J end by 0 bases, with 9 bases between. The CDR3 protein is CASSLAADSYNEQFF. CDR3 bases: TGTGCCAGCAGCTTGGCTGCGGACTCCTACAATGAGCAGTTCTTC.

This clone was seen a handful of times. The gene calls are TRBV11-2 and TRBJ1-2, with 7 bases matching TRBD1. The length of the CDR3 is 13 residues. In germline, CDR1 is SGHAT, CDR2 FQNNGV. After removal of 5 bases from V and 2 bases from J, the junction contained 2 bases not matched to a gene. CDR3 in amino acids: CASSRDSNYGYTF. In DNA form, the CDR3 reads TGTGCCAGCAGCCGGGACAGCAACTATGGCTACACCTTC. The full variable domain, rest sourced from reference TRBV11-2 and TRBJ1-2, is EAGVAQSPRYKIIEKRQSVAFWCNPISGHATLYWYQQILGQGPKLLIQFQNNGVVDDSQLPKDRFSAERLKGVDSTLKIQPAKLEDSAVYLCASSRDSNYGYTFGSGTRLTVV.

The chain has TRBV9 and TRBJ2-3; D remains unclear. Germline CDR1 and CDR2: SGDLS and YYNGEE. V shed 0 bases and J shed 0 bases, with 2 bases lying between them. This CDR3 is built from 13 residues. CDR3 sequence: CASSVVSTDTQYF. In DNA, the CDR3 is TGTGCCAGCAGCGTAGTAAGCACAGATACGCAGTATTTT. The full variable domain, with the rest looked up from reference TRBV9 and TRBJ2-3, is DSGVTQTPKHLITATGQRVTLRCSPRSGDLSVYWYQQSLDQGLQFLIQYYNGEERAKGNILERFSAQQFPDLHSELNLSSLELGDSALYFCASSVVSTDTQYFGPGTRLTVL.

This chain connects TRBV10-3 to TRBJ1-1; D ambiguous. CDR3 length: 14 residues. Per germline, CDR1 ENHRY and CDR2 SYGVKD. Deletions cut 7 bases from V and 5 bases from J, with 17 bases between. The CDR3 spells CAITDRGLFTEAFF. For the CDR3, the DNA is TGTGCCATCACCGACCGGGGTCTATTTACTGAAGCTTTCTTT.

The gene calls are TRBV5-4 and TRBJ2-2, with TRBD2 identical over 10 bases. The length of the CDR3 is 16 residues. Germline lookup yields CDR1 SGHNT and CDR2 YYREEE (reference sequence). V was clipped by 4 bases and J by 4 bases; unmatched bases: 7. The CDR3 is CASSVASGRGTGELFF. In DNA, the CDR3 is TGTGCCAGCAGCGTGGCTAGCGGGAGAGGCACCGGGGAGCTGTTTTTT.

The rearrangement links TRBV7-6 to TRBJ1-2; 12 nucleotides align to TRBD1. The CDR3 is 15 amino acids. Germline V CDR1 and CDR2: SGHVS, FNYEAQ. With V trimmed by 5 bases and J by 2 bases, 3 bases remained unmatched. In DNA form, the CDR3 reads TGTGCCAGCAGCATGGGACAGGGGGCGAACTATGGCTACACCTTC. Protein sequence: CASSMGQGANYGYTF.

The rearrangement uses TRBV12-3 or TRBV12-4 and TRBJ1-5, with D maybe TRBD1 (5 bases). Trimming left V 6 bases short and J 4 bases short, with 10 bases between. The CDR3 has 13 amino acids. In nucleotides, the CDR3 is TGTGCCAGCAGCTCAGGGTGGAATCAGCCCCAGCATTTT. Amino acid sequence: CASSSGWNQPQHF.

The chain is built from TRBV5-5 and TRBJ2-7; D may be TRBD2 (5 bases). The CDR3 consists of 13 residues. Germline CDR1 and CDR2: SGHKS and YYEKEE (reference sequence). Trimming pared 3 bases from V and 1 base from J, leaving 8 bases between. DNA for the CDR3: TGTGCCAGCAGCTGGACTCCATCCTACGAGCAGTACTTC. Translating it yields CASSWTPSYEQYF. Variable domain in full (rest from reference TRBV5-5 and TRBJ2-7): DAGVTQSPTHLIKTRGQQVTLRCSPISGHKSVSWYQQVLGQGPQFIFQYYEKEERGRGNFPDRFSARQFPNYSSELNVNALLLGDSALYLCASSWTPSYEQYFGPGTRLTVT.

The J gene is TRBJ1-1, the V gene TRBV27, with D possibly matching TRBD1 (6 bases). The length of the CDR3 is 14 residues. CDR1 and CDR2 (germline): MNHEY, SMNVEV (reference sequence). The V end lost 1 base, the J end lost 4 bases, and 10 bases lay between the germline ends. This chain's CDR3 is CASSLLPGATEAFF. The CDR3 nucleotides are TGTGCCAGCAGTTTATTACCAGGGGCCACTGAAGCTTTCTTT.

This chain connects TRBV5-1 to TRBJ2-7; the match to TRBD2 covers 11 bases. Trimming removed 3 bases from V and 6 bases from J; junction bases left unmatched: 8. The CDR3 extends over 15 amino acids. The germline V gene encodes CDR1 SGHRS and CDR2 YFSETQ. In DNA, the CDR3 is TGCGCCAGCAGCTCCTTAGCGGGAGGGCCTGGCGAGCAGTACTTC. As protein: CASSSLAGGPGEQYF.

The rearrangement joins TRBV30 to TRBJ1-1, with D uncertain. V lost 5 bases and J lost 3, with 19 bases in between. Per germline, CDR1 GTSNPN and CDR2 SVGIG (reference sequence). The CDR3 covers 15 residues. The CDR3 loop is CAWHRRGGGYTEAFF. DNA for the CDR3: TGTGCCTGGCACCGGCGAGGCGGAGGATACACTGAAGCTTTCTTT. The whole variable domain, remainder taken from reference TRBV30 and TRBJ1-1, is SQTIHQWPATLVQPVGSPLSLECTVEGTSNPNLYWYRQAAGRGLQLLFYSVGIGQISSEVPQNLSASRPQDRQFILSSKKLLLSDSGFYLCAWHRRGGGYTEAFFGQGTRLTVV.

The chain is built from TRBV29-1 and TRBJ2-2; TRBD1 agrees at 10 bases. CDR1 and CDR2 from the germline V gene are SQVTM and ANQGSEA. Trimming removed 2 bases from V and 4 bases from J; junction bases left unmatched: 13. The CDR3 has 18 residues. CDR3 coding DNA: TGCAGCGTTGAATTTCCCCGAAGACAGGGGGCCGGCACCGGGGAGCTGTTTTTT. Amino acids: CSVEFPRRQGAGTGELFF.

The chain is built from TRBV27 and TRBJ1-2; 8 bases agree with TRBD1. The CDR3 consists of 16 residues. V lost 2 bases to trimming and J lost 3 bases; unmatched junction nucleotides: 8. The V gene's germline CDR1 is MNHEY and CDR2 SMNVEV (reference sequence). The CDR3 nucleotides are TGTGCCAGCAGTTTAGGCGGACAGGGCACCCACTATGGCTACACCTTC. This translates into CASSLGGQGTHYGYTF.

This clone was found once. This CDR3 is CASSLSGQNGYTF. As DNA, the CDR3 is TGTGCCAGCAGCCTCTCGGGACAGAATGGCTACACCTTC. This chain connects TRBV2 to TRBJ1-2, with 7 bases lining up with TRBD1. With 6 bases clipped from V and 6 bases from J, the junction kept 7 bases outside the gene matches. Germline assignment: CDR1 SNHLY and CDR2 FYNNEI. There are 13 residues in the CDR3.

This chain connects TRBV18 to TRBJ1-5; D uncertain. This CDR3 spans 12 amino acids. The germline V gene has CDR1 KGHSH and CDR2 LQKENI. The V end lost 6 bases, the J end lost 5 bases, and 8 bases lay between the germline ends. In nucleotides, the CDR3 is TGTGCCAGCTCGAACAGAGATCAGCCCCAGCATTTT. This sequence encodes CASSNRDQPQHF. Complete variable domain (other parts from reference TRBV18 and TRBJ1-5): NAGVMQNPRHLVRRRGQEARLRCSPMKGHSHVYWYRQLPEEGLKFMVYLQKENIIDESGMPKERFSAEFPKEGPSILRIQQVVRGDSAAYFCASSNRDQPQHFGDGTRLSIL.

As concerns this clone: A read error is possible here, since a much larger clone lies one base away. Other DNA variants within this sample encode the same CDR3. The CDR3 sequence: CASSRDRVDQPQHF. The CDR3 bases are TGTGCCAGCAGCCGGGACAGGGTTGATCAGCCCCAGCATTTT. The J gene is TRBJ1-5, the V gene TRBV2; TRBD1 matches 9 bases. The CDR3 has 14 residues. From germline, CDR1 is SNHLY and CDR2 FYNNEI. V dropped 6 bases and J dropped 5; count of bases not matched to a gene: 5.

The genes are TRBV12-5 and TRBJ1-1; D not resolved. There are 14 residues in the CDR3. Germline V gene lookup returns CDR1 LGHNT and CDR2 FRNRAP. Trimming cost V 1 base and J 2 bases, with 8 bases left between them. The CDR3 DNA follows: TGTGCTAGTGGTTTGGACAGACCAAACACTGAAGCTTTCTTT. It yields the protein CASGLDRPNTEAFF.

CDR3: CASHLPGTSGMKTQYF. DNA of the CDR3: TGTGCCAGCCACTTACCCGGGACTAGCGGGATGAAGACCCAGTACTTC. This chain links TRBV5-4 with TRBJ2-5; the match to TRBD2 covers 13 bases. The CDR3 consists of 16 residues. Germline CDR1 reads SGHNT; CDR2 reads YYREEE (reference sequence). With V trimmed by 7 bases and J by 6 bases, 12 bases remained unmatched.

V gene TRBV3-1 (or the pseudogene TRBV3-2) combines with J gene TRBJ2-7; 11 bases are shared with TRBD2. The CDR3 spans 15 residues. The junction had 2 bases not matched to a gene; V was cut back by 4 bases and J by 0 bases. The V gene's germline CDR1 is LGHDT and CDR2 YNNKEL (reference sequence). The CDR3 DNA reads TGTGCCAGCAGCCTTGGACTAGCGGGCTCCTACGAGCAGTACTTC. Its translation is CASSLGLAGSYEQYF.

This rearrangement joins TRBV4-1 to TRBJ1-2; 8 bases fit TRBD1. Germline loops: CDR1 MGHRA, CDR2 YSYEKL. The CDR3 spans 17 residues. Trimming at V came to 2 bases and at J to 0 bases, leaving 8 bases not matched to a gene. CDR3 coding DNA: TGCGCCAGCAGCCAAAAGGGACAGGATGGAGCTAACTATGGCTACACCTTC. Amino acids: CASSQKGQDGANYGYTF.